What follows are 17 T cell receptor beta chains derived from one specimen sequenced in a study of prognosis after radiotherapy for stage I lung cancer. TCR beta CDR3 was amplified from genomic DNA by two-round multiplex PCR. First-round PCR, the initial amplification, used primers specific to each TRBV and TRBJ gene. TCRdb reanalysed the multiplex PCR reads using MiXCR and keeps one entry per CDR3 protein. The sample records about 31,000 distinct CDR3 sequences, 25% to 40% being singletons. The sequenced sample was PBMCs, obtained before or after stereotactic body radiation therapy (not recorded which). Source of these receptors: a donor aged 50 or older with non-small cell lung cancer.

This chain links TRBV6-4 with TRBJ2-1, with D possibly being TRBD1 (6 bases). Trimming left V 4 bases short and J 0 bases short, with 13 bases between. The V gene's germline CDR1 is MRHNA and CDR2 SNTAGT. The CDR3 is 16 residues long. CDR3 DNA: TGTGCCAGCAGTGTTGAGGGGGTGAGCTCCTACAATGAGCAGTTCTTC. Amino acid sequence: CASSVEGVSSYNEQFF.

This clonotype was counted a few times. The CDR3 sequence: CASSQLGLARNEQFF. DNA of the CDR3: TGCGCCAGCAGCCAATTAGGACTAGCGCGGAATGAGCAGTTCTTC. V and J are TRBV4-1 and TRBJ2-1, with 9 bases identical to TRBD2. Trimming at V came to 2 bases and at J to 7 bases, leaving 6 bases not matched to a gene. The CDR3 length is 15 residues. Germline CDR1 reads MGHRA; CDR2 reads YSYEKL.

This clonotype showed up many times. The rearrangement uses TRBV25-1 and TRBJ1-4; D may be TRBD1 (6 bases). Trimming pared 4 bases from V and 5 bases from J, leaving 14 bases between. The CDR3 totals 15 residues. CDR1 MGHDK and CDR2 SYGVNS come from the germline V gene. The CDR3, as DNA: TGTGCCAGCAGTGCTTTGGGTCAGGGGAATGAAAAACTGTTTTTT. Residues: CASSALGQGNEKLFF.

This clonotype was counted ten times or more. The chain links TRBV28 to TRBJ1-1; D is perhaps TRBD1 (5 bases). Trimming pared 2 bases from V and 4 bases from J, leaving 11 bases between. The germline V gene has CDR1 MDHEN and CDR2 SYDVKM. This CDR3 has 14 amino acids. The CDR3 region is CASSLNGGFTEAFF. The CDR3 DNA reads as TGTGCCAGCAGTTTAAATGGGGGGTTCACTGAAGCTTTCTTT.

At least ten counts were recorded for this clonotype. The chain recombines TRBV19 with TRBJ1-4; D not resolved. The CDR3 spans 13 residues. CDR1 LNHDA and CDR2 SQIVND come from the germline V gene (reference sequence). Trimming took 6 bases from V and 5 from J, leaving 10 bases between them. The CDR3 region is CASSSRPNEKLFF. CDR3 in DNA: TGTGCCAGTAGCTCCAGACCCAATGAAAAACTGTTTTTT. The entire variable domain, with the rest obtained from reference TRBV19 and TRBJ1-4, is as follows: DGGITQSPKYLFRKEGQNVTLSCEQNLNHDAMYWYRQDPGQGLRLIYYSQIVNDFQKGDIAEGYSVSREKKESFPLTVTSAQKNPTAFYLCASSSRPNEKLFFGSGTQLSVL.

This clonotype was seen at least ten times. The CDR3 protein is CASSPTGWANTGELFF. CDR3 nucleotides: TGTGCCAGCAGTCCAACAGGGTGGGCGAACACCGGGGAGCTGTTTTTT. This chain uses TRBV27 with TRBJ2-2; tentatively, D is TRBD1 (6 bases). The V end lost 5 bases, the J end lost 0 bases, and 13 bases lay between the germline ends. Germline assignment: CDR1 MNHEY and CDR2 SMNVEV (reference sequence). The CDR3 loop spans 16 amino acids.

The sample holds many counts of this clonotype. The chain recombines TRBV5-1 with TRBJ1-1; perhaps TRBD1 as D (5 bases). Trimming cost V 5 bases and J 3 bases, with 20 bases left between them. Germline-derived CDR1 and CDR2 are SGHRS and YFSETQ. CDR3 length: 16 residues. CDR3 DNA: TGCGCCAGCAGGTGGGGACGAGGGGCGCCGGACACTGAAGCTTTCTTT. Translated: CASRWGRGAPDTEAFF.

This clonotype was seen at least ten times. The chain couples TRBV19 to TRBJ1-2; D is possibly TRBD1 (5 bases). The CDR3 sequence is 12 residues long. Germline assignment: CDR1 LNHDA and CDR2 SQIVND (reference sequence). V lost 7 bases and J lost 8, with 14 bases in between. CDR3 in amino acids: CASMAGHLGYTF. As DNA, the CDR3 is TGTGCCAGTATGGCGGGGCATCTAGGCTACACCTTC.

On this clonotype itself: This could be a read error, since a much larger clone is one nucleotide away. The chain combines TRBV3-1 with TRBJ2-7; no reliable D call. Germline CDR1 LGHDT, CDR2 YNNKEL (reference sequence). The CDR3 spans 16 residues. V was trimmed by 6 bases and J by 0 bases, leaving 18 bases between them. CDR3 amino acids: CASRPQAARSSYEQYF. Written as DNA, the CDR3 is TGTGCCAGCAGACCCCAGGCAGCGCGTAGCTCCTACGAGCAGTACTTC.

This clonotype was recorded at least ten times. The chain joins TRBV29-1 to TRBJ2-3; tentative D call: TRBD1 (6 bases). CDR1 and CDR2 (germline): SQVTM, ANQGSEA. CDR3 size: 14 residues. V shed 4 bases and J shed 5 bases, with 16 bases lying between them. CDR3 sequence reads: CSVALTGQVDTQYF. In nucleotides, the CDR3 is TGCAGCGTTGCGCTTACAGGGCAGGTAGATACGCAGTATTTT.

This rearrangement joins TRBV6-1 to TRBJ1-1; D remains unclear. The length of the CDR3 is 15 residues. Trimming left V 7 bases short and J 1 base short, with 16 bases between. CDR1 is MNHNS, CDR2 SASEGT, per germline. In nucleotides, the CDR3 is TGTGCCAGCATTTTTCGCACCCCGGCGAACACTGAAGCTTTCTTT. Amino acid sequence: CASIFRTPANTEAFF.

The table lists this clonotype with many counts. This sequence joins TRBV9 and TRBJ1-1; the D is unclear. The CDR3 contains 14 residues. V was trimmed by 0 bases and J by 4 bases, leaving 10 bases between them. Germline V gene lookup returns CDR1 SGDLS and CDR2 YYNGEE. CDR3 DNA sequence: TGTGCCAGCAGCGTAGCACAGTATTCCACTGAAGCTTTCTTT. It yields the protein CASSVAQYSTEAFF.

About this clonotype itself: This may arise from a read error, as a much more abundant clone is one base away. The V call is TRBV20-1, the J call TRBJ2-7; D is ambiguous. Deletions cut 0 bases from V and 4 bases from J, with 19 bases between. Germline CDR1 is DFQATT and CDR2 is SNEGSKA (reference sequence). CDR3 length: 16 amino acids. CDR3 sequence (DNA): TGCAGTGCTAGAGATCTCTGCAGTCCCAGATGGTACGAGCAGTACTTC. It is translated as CSARDLCSPRWYEQYF.

This clonotype showed up many times. The V and J genes are TRBV6-9 and TRBJ1-2; D uncertain. There are 14 residues in the CDR3. Trimming removed 3 bases at V and 4 bases at J, with 12 bases between. Germline values: CDR1 MNHGY, CDR2 SVAAGI. The CDR3: CASSYTDTTYGYTF. The CDR3 region has the DNA TGTGCCAGCAGTTACACAGACACGACCTATGGCTACACCTTC.

In its sample, this clonotype was seen many times. V usage is TRBV19 and J usage is TRBJ1-4; the D is unclear. Deletions cut 5 bases from V and 8 bases from J, with 15 bases between. The V gene's germline CDR1 is LNHDA and CDR2 SQIVND (reference sequence). CDR3 length: 14 residues. CDR3 amino acids: CASSRGGGSEKLFF. CDR3 nucleotides: TGTGCCAGTAGTCGAGGAGGAGGGAGCGAAAAACTGTTTTTT.

Points on this clonotype: Mismatch with germline at one junction end may stem from a read error. V gene TRBV11-2 combines with J gene TRBJ2-1; possibly TRBD2 for D (6 bases). CDR1 and CDR2 (germline): SGHAT, FQNNGV. The CDR3 totals 13 residues. The CDR3: CDSNLDKRAEQFF. CDR3 in DNA: TGTGACAGCAACTTAGATAAGCGGGCTGAGCAGTTCTTC.

This clonotype was detected ten times or more. The chain uses TRBV5-6 and TRBJ2-3, with 14 bases matching TRBD2. J was trimmed by 2 bases and V by 5 bases; bases with no gene match: 13. The germline gives CDR1 SGHDT, CDR2 YYEEEE. The CDR3 has 19 amino acids. CDR3 loop: CASRLVGLAGGLSTDTQYF. CDR3 in DNA: TGTGCCAGCAGACTAGTTGGACTAGCGGGAGGCCTCTCCACAGATACGCAGTATTTT. The whole variable domain, filled in from reference TRBV5-6 and TRBJ2-3, reads DAGVTQSPTHLIKTRGQQVTLRCSPKSGHDTVSWYQQALGQGPQFIFQYYEEEERQRGNFPDRFSGHQFPNYSSELNVNALLLGDSALYLCASRLVGLAGGLSTDTQYFGPGTRLTVL.